Listed below are T cell receptor beta chains from one sample, sequenced in a study of graft-versus-host responses after intestinal transplantation. Their target antigens are unknown. TCRdb's table, derived via immunoSEQ multiplex PCR, lists solely in-frame clones and lacks some. The sample consists of some 100,000 clones, about nine tenths of them appearing once. This specimen consisted of unstimulated CD8+ T cells sorted from spleen or lymph node cells, obtained before transplant. These receptors came from a human donor who was the organ donor for an intestinal transplant. Both conserved end residues are part of each CDR3. D genes are given only for firm matches. Where a row states a size, it is once, few, many or the class of an expanded clone; other rows omit it.

TRBV7-8,TRBJ2-7,NA,NA,TGTGCCAGCAGCCCCCGGACAATTTACTACGAGCAGTACTTC,CASSPRTIYYEQYF
TRBV10-2,TRBJ2-1,NA,NA,TGCGCCAGCGGGGGTCCTGATACAGGGAGGGCCGGGCGGTATAATGAGCAGTTCTTC,CASGGPDTGRAGRYNEQFF
TRBV11-3,TRBJ1-1,NA,NA,TGTGCCAGCAGCTTGAGTATTTCCTTTGCCGGGGACACTGAAGCTTTCTTT,CASSLSISFAGDTEAFF
TRBV9,TRBJ2-3,TRBD2,NA,TGTGCCAGCAGCGTAGTGGCTAGCGGGGACACAGATACGCAGTATTTT,CASSVVASGDTDTQYF
TRBV4-2,TRBJ1-1,NA,NA,TGTGCCAGCAGCCATATCTCGAACACTGAAGCTTTCTTT,CASSHISNTEAFF
TRBV2,TRBJ2-5,NA,NA,TGTGCCAGCAGTGATGGCCAAGGGGCCCAAGAGACCCAGTACTTC,CASSDGQGAQETQYF
TRBV5-1,TRBJ2-7,NA,NA,TGCGCCAGCAGCTCCCTCTACGAGCAGTACTTC,CASSSLYEQYF
TRBV29-1,TRBJ1-2,TRBD1,NA,TGCAGCGTAGTTATAATGACCGGGACAGAGATTAACTATGGCTACACCTTC,CSVVIMTGTEINYGYTF
TRBV15,TRBJ2-1,TRBD2,NA,TGTGCCACCAGCAGACTAGGACTAGCGGCTATCTACAATGAGCAGTTCTTC,CATSRLGLAAIYNEQFF
TRBV2,TRBJ1-5,NA,NA,TGTGCCAGAGGGGCAGGGAACAATCAGCCCCAGCATTTT,CARGAGNNQPQHF
TRBV7-3,TRBJ2-3,TRBD2,NA,TGTGCCAGCAGCTTAACCCCTAGCGGGGGGGCCGATACGCAGTATTTT,CASSLTPSGGADTQYF
TRBV4-1,TRBJ1-1,NA,NA,TGCGCCAGCAGCCTCTGGGAGGGGAACACTGAAGCTTTCTTT,CASSLWEGNTEAFF
TRBV7-9,TRBJ2-7,TRBD1,NA,TGTGCCAGCAGTTGGGACAGGGGTGGCGAGCAGTACTTC,CASSWDRGGEQYF
TRBV20-1,TRBJ2-2,NA,NA,TGCAGTGCCCGAGGGCCCGGGGAGCTGTTTTTT,CSARGPGELFF
TRBV12-5,TRBJ2-1,NA,NA,TGTGCTAGTGCCTTTGGAGGCCACTACAATGAGCAGTTCTTC,CASAFGGHYNEQFF
TRBV7-6,TRBJ2-7,NA,NA,TGTGCCAGCAGCCCCCGGGACACTGCCTACGAGCAGTACTTC,CASSPRDTAYEQYF
TRBV7-9,TRBJ1-4,TRBD1,few,TGTGCCAGCAGCTTTCTACAGGGGACTAATGAAAAACTGTTTTTT,CASSFLQGTNEKLFF
TRBV28,TRBJ2-1,TRBD1,NA,TGTGCCAGCAGTGCGCCCGGGGACAGGCGCTCCTACAATGAGCAGTTCTTC,CASSAPGDRRSYNEQFF
TRBV9,TRBJ1-1,NA,once,TGTGCCAGCAGCCCTCCAGGCGCTGAAGCTTTCTTT,CASSPPGAEAFF
TRBV19,TRBJ1-5,TRBD1,NA,TGTGCCAGTCTACCGGGACAGTTTATGGATCAGCCCCAGCATTTT,CASLPGQFMDQPQHF
TRBV7-6,TRBJ2-7,NA,NA,TGTGCCAGCAGCCTATCAACCTCTTACGAGCAGTACTTC,CASSLSTSYEQYF
TRBV6-5,TRBJ2-5,NA,NA,TGTGCCAGCAGTTACTGGGGAGGAGAGACCCAGTACTTC,CASSYWGGETQYF
TRBV11-2,TRBJ2-7,NA,NA,TGTGCCAGCAGCTTATCTCCCCAGGGCTCCTACGAGCAGTACTTC,CASSLSPQGSYEQYF
TRBV5-6,TRBJ2-5,NA,NA,TGTGCCAGCAGCTTCGGTAGTGTTGGAGAGACCCAGTACTTC,CASSFGSVGETQYF
TRBV21-1,TRBJ2-5,NA,NA,TGTGCCAGCAGCAAAGCCGGCCCGTCTAGCGCTCGGTCCCAGTACTTC,CASSKAGPSSARSQYF
TRBV12-5,TRBJ2-1,TRBD2,NA,TGTGCTAGTGGTTTTTCGGCTAGCGGGGGAGTCAATGAGCAGTTCTTC,CASGFSASGGVNEQFF
TRBV4-1,TRBJ2-3,TRBD2,NA,TGCGCCAGCAGCCAAGCTCAGCGGGAGCAATCGACAGATACGCAGTATTTT,CASSQAQREQSTDTQYF